This T cell receptor beta chain was sequenced for a study of T cell responses to AZD1222 COVID-19 vaccine. Regarding the study as a whole: Two doses of AZD1222 preceded a rise in Spike-specific TCR breadth and depth. Samples come after the peak T cell response, not at day 14. White British ancestry dominated among donors, who included more females, and clonal diversity was possibly underestimated.

A note on this clone: Its antigen is as yet unknown.

The CDR3 runs to 12 residues. Per germline, CDR1 MNHEY and CDR2 SMNVEV (reference sequence). Losses at the gene ends were 7 bases for V and 7 bases for J; bases not matched to a gene: 4. The repertoire was sequenced with immunoSEQ multiplex PCR; TCRdb's copy has only in-frame clones and lacks some. The data show hundreds of thousands of clones, just over 90% seen once. This material consisted of peripheral blood, taken on day 0 of MenACWY control vaccination. This rearrangement joins TRBV27 to TRBJ1-2; 9 bases fit TRBD1. The receptor was derived from an adult in good health. The CDR3 is CASKGQGSGYTF. CDR3 sequence (DNA): TGTGCCAGCAAGGGACAGGGCTCTGGCTACACCTTC.